This is a list of T cell receptor beta chains from one sample in a study of spatial heterogeneity in lung cancer. TCRdb redid the calling of the 5' RACE reads with MiXCR, one entry per CDR3 protein. The repertoire holds some 120,000 distinct CDR3 sequences, with about 12% as singletons. The source was PBMCs, collected at follow-up. These receptors all come from a male donor with early-stage non-small cell lung cancer. Each CDR3 is given with its conserved first and last residue. D genes are given only for firm matches.

CDR3: CASRSGSFVQYF
D: -
J: TRBJ2-7
V: TRBV27

CDR3: CSVGDSPPGELFF
D: TRBD1
J: TRBJ2-2
V: TRBV29-1

CDR3: CASRKEASTDTQYF
D: -
J: TRBJ2-3
V: TRBV5-1

CDR3: CASSSGFTSPLHF
D: -
J: TRBJ1-6
V: TRBV7-2

CDR3: CSARATGTYGYTF
D: -
J: TRBJ1-2
V: TRBV20-1

CDR3: CSAEPRGGSGNTIYF
D: -
J: TRBJ1-3
V: TRBV20-1

CDR3: CASSPLGGGYEQYF
D: -
J: TRBJ2-7
V: TRBV6-5

CDR3: CASSSRHIIYEQYF
D: -
J: TRBJ2-7
V: TRBV21-1

CDR3: CASSLVGDTVYGYTF
D: -
J: TRBJ1-2
V: TRBV5-1

CDR3: CASSSGAGELFF
D: -
J: TRBJ2-2
V: TRBV12-3/TRBV12-4

CDR3: CASSDGWYEQYF
D: -
J: TRBJ2-7
V: TRBV2

CDR3: CASSLAQGAGLNTEAFF
D: -
J: TRBJ1-1
V: TRBV7-9

CDR3: CASSLAYRVDYGYTF
D: -
J: TRBJ1-2
V: TRBV5-4

CDR3: CASSPDRGPSDTQYF
D: TRBD1
J: TRBJ2-3
V: TRBV5-1

CDR3: CASSPEGAYGYTF
D: -
J: TRBJ1-2
V: TRBV18

CDR3: CSARVSTDTQYF
D: -
J: TRBJ2-3
V: TRBV20-1

CDR3: CASSLEGPYEQYF
D: -
J: TRBJ2-7
V: TRBV5-1

CDR3: CASSQLAGDVQFF
D: TRBD2
J: TRBJ2-1
V: TRBV4-2

CDR3: CASSSGQRTGELFF
D: -
J: TRBJ2-2
V: TRBV5-1

CDR3: CASRAIGGRPYEQYF
D: -
J: TRBJ2-7
V: TRBV11-2

CDR3: CASKGSGAYEQYF
D: -
J: TRBJ2-7
V: TRBV6-5

CDR3: CASSYDLNTEAFF
D: -
J: TRBJ1-1
V: TRBV6-6

CDR3: CASSCLTGGFTLNTEAFF
D: TRBD1
J: TRBJ1-1
V: TRBV6-7

CDR3: CSADLGTTNYGYTF
D: -
J: TRBJ1-2
V: TRBV20-1

CDR3: CASSPQFGALVYEQYF
D: -
J: TRBJ2-7
V: TRBV11-2

CDR3: CSLLEGPGGYTF
D: -
J: TRBJ1-2
V: TRBV29-1

CDR3: CASSDYGGATTGELFF
D: TRBD2
J: TRBJ2-2
V: TRBV10-1

CDR3: CASSLNRGANEKLFF
D: TRBD1
J: TRBJ1-4
V: TRBV7-2

CDR3: CASSSGRAAHEQYF
D: -
J: TRBJ2-7
V: TRBV6-5

CDR3: CASSMVGHGSYEQYF
D: -
J: TRBJ2-7
V: TRBV19

CDR3: CASRDGGGEKLFF
D: -
J: TRBJ1-4
V: TRBV6-5

CDR3: CSSQDNEKLFF
D: -
J: TRBJ1-4
V: TRBV20-1